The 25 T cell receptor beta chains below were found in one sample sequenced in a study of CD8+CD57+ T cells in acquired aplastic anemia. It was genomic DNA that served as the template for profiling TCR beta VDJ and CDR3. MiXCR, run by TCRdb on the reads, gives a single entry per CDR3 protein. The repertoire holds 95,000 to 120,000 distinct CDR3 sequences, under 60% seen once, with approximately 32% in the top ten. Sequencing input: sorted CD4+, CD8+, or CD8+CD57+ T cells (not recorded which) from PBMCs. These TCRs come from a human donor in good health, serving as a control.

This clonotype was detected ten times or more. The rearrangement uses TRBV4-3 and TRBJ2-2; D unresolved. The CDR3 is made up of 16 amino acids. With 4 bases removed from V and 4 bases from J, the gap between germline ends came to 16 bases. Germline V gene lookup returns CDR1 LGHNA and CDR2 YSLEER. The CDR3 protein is CASSPLASLGTGELFF. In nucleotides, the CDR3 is TGCGCCAGCAGCCCACTTGCCTCTCTGGGCACCGGGGAGCTGTTTTTT.

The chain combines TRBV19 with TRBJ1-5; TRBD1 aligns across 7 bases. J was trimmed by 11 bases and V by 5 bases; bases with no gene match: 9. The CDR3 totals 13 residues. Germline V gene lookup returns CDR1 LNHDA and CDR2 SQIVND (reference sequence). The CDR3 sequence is CASSSHLGQAQHF. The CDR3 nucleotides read TGTGCCAGTAGTTCTCATCTTGGACAGGCCCAGCATTTT.

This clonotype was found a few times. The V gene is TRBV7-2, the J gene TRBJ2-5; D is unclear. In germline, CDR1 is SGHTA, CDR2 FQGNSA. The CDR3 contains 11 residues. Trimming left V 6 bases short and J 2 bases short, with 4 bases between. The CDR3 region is CASRRQETQYF. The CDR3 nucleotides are TGTGCCAGCAGGAGACAAGAGACCCAGTACTTC. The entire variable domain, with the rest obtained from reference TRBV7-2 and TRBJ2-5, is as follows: GAGVSQSPSNKVTEKGKDVELRCDPISGHTALYWYRQSLGQGLEFLIYFQGNSAPDKSGLPSDRFSAERTGGSVSTLTIQRTQQEDSAVYLCASRRQETQYFGPGTRLLVL.

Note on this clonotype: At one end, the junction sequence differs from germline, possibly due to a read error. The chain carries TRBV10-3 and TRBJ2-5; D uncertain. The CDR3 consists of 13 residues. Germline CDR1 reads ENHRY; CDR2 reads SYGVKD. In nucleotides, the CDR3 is TGTGCCATCAATGAGCGTCAGCAAGAGACCCAGTACTTC. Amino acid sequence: CAINERQQETQYF.

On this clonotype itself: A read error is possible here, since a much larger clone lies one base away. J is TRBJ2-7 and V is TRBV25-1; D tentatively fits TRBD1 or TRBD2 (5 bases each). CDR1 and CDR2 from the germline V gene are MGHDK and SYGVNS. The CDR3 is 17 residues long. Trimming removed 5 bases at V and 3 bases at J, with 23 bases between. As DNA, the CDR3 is TGTGCCAGCAGTTTGTTTGCATTTAGGGACCTCGGCTACGAGCAGTACTTC. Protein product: CASSLFAFRDLGYEQYF.

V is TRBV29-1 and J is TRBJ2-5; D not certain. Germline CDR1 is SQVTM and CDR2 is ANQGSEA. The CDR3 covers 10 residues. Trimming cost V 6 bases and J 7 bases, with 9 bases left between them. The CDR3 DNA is TGCAGCGTCCGCGGTGGGACCCAGTACTTC. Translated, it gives CSVRGGTQYF.

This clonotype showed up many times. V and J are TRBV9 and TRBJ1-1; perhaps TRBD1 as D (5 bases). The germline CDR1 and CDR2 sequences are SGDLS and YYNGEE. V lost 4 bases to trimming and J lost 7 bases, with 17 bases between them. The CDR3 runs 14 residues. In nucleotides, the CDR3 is TGTGCCAGCAGCTCACCCGGGACGGCGCGTGAAGCTTTCTTT. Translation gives CASSSPGTAREAFF. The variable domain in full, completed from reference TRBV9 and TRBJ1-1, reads DSGVTQTPKHLITATGQRVTLRCSPRSGDLSVYWYQQSLDQGLQFLIQYYNGEERAKGNILERFSAQQFPDLHSELNLSSLELGDSALYFCASSSPGTAREAFFGQGTRLTVV.

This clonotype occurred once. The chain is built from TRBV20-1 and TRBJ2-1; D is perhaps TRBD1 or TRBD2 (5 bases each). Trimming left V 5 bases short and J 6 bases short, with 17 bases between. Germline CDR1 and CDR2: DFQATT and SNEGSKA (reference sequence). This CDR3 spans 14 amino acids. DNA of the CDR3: TGCAGTGCTCCACAGGTGGTTGGGGGCAATGAGCAGTTCTTC. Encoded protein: CSAPQVVGGNEQFF.

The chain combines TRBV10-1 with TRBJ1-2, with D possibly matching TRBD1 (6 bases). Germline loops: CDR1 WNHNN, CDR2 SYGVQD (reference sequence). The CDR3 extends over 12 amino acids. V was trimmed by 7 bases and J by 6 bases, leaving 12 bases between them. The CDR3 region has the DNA TGCGCCAGCACCGAGGGGGGGGATGGCTACACCTTC. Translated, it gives CASTEGGDGYTF.

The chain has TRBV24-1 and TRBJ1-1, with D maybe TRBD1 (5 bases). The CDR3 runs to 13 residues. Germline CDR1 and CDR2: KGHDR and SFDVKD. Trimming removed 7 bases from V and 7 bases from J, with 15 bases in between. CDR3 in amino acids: CATSPGGVGEAFF. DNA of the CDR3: TGTGCCACCAGCCCCGGGGGAGTAGGTGAAGCTTTCTTT.

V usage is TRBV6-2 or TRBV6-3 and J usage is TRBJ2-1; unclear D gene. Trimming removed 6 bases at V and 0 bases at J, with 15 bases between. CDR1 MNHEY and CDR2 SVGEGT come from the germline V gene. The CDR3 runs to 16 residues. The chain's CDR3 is CASSFGLGGSYNEQFF. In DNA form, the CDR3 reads TGTGCCAGCAGCTTCGGGTTGGGTGGCTCCTACAATGAGCAGTTCTTC.

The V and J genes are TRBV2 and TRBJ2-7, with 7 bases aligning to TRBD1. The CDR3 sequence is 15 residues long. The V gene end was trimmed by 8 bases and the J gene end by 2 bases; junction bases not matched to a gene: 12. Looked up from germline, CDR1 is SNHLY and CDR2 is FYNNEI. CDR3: CASGTGQQITYEQYF. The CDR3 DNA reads TGTGCCAGCGGAACGGGACAGCAAATAACCTACGAGCAGTACTTC.

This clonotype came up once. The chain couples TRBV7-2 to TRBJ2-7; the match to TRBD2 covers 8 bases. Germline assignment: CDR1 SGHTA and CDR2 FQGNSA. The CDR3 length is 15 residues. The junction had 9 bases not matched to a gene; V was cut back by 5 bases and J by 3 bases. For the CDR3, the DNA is TGTGCCAGCAGCCAAGATCTTAGCGGGAACTACGAGCAGTACTTC. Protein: CASSQDLSGNYEQYF.

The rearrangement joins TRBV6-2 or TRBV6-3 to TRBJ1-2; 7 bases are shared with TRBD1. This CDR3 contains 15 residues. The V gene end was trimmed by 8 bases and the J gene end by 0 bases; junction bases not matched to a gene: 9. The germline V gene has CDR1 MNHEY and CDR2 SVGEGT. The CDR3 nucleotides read TGTGCCAGCCTAGGGGGCATGGTAGCTAACTATGGCTACACCTTC. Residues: CASLGGMVANYGYTF.

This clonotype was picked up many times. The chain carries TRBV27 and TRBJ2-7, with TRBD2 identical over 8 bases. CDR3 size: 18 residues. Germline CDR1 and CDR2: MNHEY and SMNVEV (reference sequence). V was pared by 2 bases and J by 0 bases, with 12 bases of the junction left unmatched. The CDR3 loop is CASSLIRGGGSSSYEQYF. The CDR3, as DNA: TGTGCCAGCAGTTTAATTAGGGGCGGGGGGTCGAGCTCCTACGAGCAGTACTTC.

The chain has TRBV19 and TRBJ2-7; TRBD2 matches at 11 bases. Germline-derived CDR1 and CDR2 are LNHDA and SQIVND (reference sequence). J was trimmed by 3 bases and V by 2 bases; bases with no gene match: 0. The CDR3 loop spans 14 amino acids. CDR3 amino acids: CASSILAGGYEQYF. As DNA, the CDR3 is TGTGCCAGTAGTATACTAGCGGGGGGCTACGAGCAGTACTTC.

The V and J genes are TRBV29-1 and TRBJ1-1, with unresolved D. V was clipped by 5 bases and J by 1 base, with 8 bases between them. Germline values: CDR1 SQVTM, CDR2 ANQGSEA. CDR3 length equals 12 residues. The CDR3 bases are TGCAGCGTTAATTCGGGGAACACTGAAGCTTTCTTT. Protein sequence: CSVNSGNTEAFF.

CDR3 sequence: CSVRTSGGTDTQYF. Here the CDR3 DNA reads TGCAGCGTCAGGACTAGCGGGGGCACAGATACGCAGTATTTT. The rearrangement uses TRBV29-1 and TRBJ2-3; TRBD2 matches at 12 bases. CDR1 and CDR2 from the germline V gene are SQVTM and ANQGSEA. After removal of 6 bases from V and 1 base from J, the junction contained 2 bases not matched to a gene. This CDR3 spans 14 amino acids.

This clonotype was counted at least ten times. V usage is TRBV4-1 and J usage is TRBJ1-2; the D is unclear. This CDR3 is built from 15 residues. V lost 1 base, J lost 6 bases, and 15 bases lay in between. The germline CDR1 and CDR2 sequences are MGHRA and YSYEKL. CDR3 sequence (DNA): TGCGCCAGCAGCCAAGGTCTGGGATCCAGGAATGGCTACACCTTC. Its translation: CASSQGLGSRNGYTF.

DNA of the CDR3: TGTGCCACCGGGATTACAACCTACAATGAGCAGTTCTTC. Its translation is CATGITTYNEQFF. This chain links TRBV10-3 with TRBJ2-1; D possibly corresponds to TRBD2 (5 bases). There are 13 residues in the CDR3. V lost 10 bases to trimming and J lost 2 bases, with 12 bases between them. Germline-derived CDR1 and CDR2 are ENHRY and SYGVKD.

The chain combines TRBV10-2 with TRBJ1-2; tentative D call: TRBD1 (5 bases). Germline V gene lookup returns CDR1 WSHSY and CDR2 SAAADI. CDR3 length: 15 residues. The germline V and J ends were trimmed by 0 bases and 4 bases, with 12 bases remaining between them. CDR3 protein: CASSESGLSIYGYTF. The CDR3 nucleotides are TGCGCCAGCAGTGAGTCGGGACTGTCTATCTATGGCTACACCTTC.

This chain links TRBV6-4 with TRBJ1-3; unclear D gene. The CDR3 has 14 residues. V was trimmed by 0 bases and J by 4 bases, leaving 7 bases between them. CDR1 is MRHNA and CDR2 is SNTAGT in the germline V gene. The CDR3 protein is CASSDSSSGNTIYF. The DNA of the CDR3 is TGTGCCAGCAGTGACTCGTCATCGGGAAACACCATATATTTT.

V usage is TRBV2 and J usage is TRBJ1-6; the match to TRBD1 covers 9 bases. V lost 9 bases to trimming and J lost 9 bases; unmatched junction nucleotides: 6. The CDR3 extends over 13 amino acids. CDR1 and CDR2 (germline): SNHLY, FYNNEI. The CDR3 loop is CARRQGDGSPLHF. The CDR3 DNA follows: TGTGCCAGAAGACAGGGGGATGGTTCACCCCTCCACTTT.

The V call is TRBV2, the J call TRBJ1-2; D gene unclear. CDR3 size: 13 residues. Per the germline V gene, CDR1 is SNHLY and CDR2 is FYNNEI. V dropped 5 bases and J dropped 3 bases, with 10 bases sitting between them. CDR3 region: CASSLIGDYGYTF. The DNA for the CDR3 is TGTGCCAGCAGTCTAATTGGGGACTATGGCTACACCTTC.

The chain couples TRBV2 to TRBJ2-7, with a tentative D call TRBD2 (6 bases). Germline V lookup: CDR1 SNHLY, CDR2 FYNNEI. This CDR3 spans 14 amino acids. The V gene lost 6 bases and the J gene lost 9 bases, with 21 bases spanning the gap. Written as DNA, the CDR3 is TGTGCCAGCAGCGTCACCGGGACTCCCCGGGCGCAGTACTTC. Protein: CASSVTGTPRAQYF.